This T cell receptor beta chain originates from a study of blood T cell repertoires in COVID-19. Study background: Cohort 3 recovery required two negative PCRs, clearance, or symptom resolution. Nucleic acid was either cDNA or gDNA, and it came from T cells, B-cell-depleted T cells, or PBMCs.

The study recruited people aged 18 to 89 years across around 23 US areas. Germline assignment: CDR1 SEHNR and CDR2 FQNEAQ (reference sequence). The germline V and J ends were trimmed by 2 bases and 2 bases, with 6 bases remaining between them. This CDR3 contains 13 residues. In the study's own analysis: By means of reference gene primer amplification, nucleated cell counts were estimated. TCRdb's copy holds only in-frame clones and misses some; the assay was immunoSEQ multiplex PCR. That table is the source of V, J and clone size, and D and trimming were worked out from the DNA. The data show roughly 150,000 clones, 70% to 85% seen once.

This receptor was taken from an older woman in a cohort exposed to, infected with or recovered from COVID-19 (not recorded which). The rearrangement uses TRBV7-9 and TRBJ2-5, with unresolved D. Source material: PBMCs or T cells enriched from blood (not recorded which). The CDR3 DNA reads as TGTGCCAGCAGCTTATACAGTCAAGAGACCCAGTACTTC. This sequence encodes CASSLYSQETQYF.